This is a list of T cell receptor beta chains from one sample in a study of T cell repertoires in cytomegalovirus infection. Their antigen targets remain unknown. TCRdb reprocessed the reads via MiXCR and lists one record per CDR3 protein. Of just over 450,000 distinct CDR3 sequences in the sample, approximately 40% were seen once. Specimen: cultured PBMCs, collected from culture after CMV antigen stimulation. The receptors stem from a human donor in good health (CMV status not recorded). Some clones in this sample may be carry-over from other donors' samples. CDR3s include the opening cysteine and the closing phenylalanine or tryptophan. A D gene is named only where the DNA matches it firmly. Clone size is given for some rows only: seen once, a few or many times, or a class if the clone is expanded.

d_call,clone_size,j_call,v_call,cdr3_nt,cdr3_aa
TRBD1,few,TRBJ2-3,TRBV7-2,TGTGCCAGCAGCTTAGTAGTGTCGACAGGGGGCTATACGCAGTATTTT,CASSLVVSTGGYTQYF
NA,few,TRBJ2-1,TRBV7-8,TGTGCCAGCAGCAGACCCCGCAGGCAGGGTCCCTACAATGAGCAGTTCTTC,CASSRPRRQGPYNEQFF
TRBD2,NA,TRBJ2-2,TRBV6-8,TGTGCCAGCATTGGGACTAGCGGGATTAACACCGGGGAGCTGTTTTTT,CASIGTSGINTGELFF
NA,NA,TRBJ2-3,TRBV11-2,TGTGCCAGCAGGGAGTTGAGGACGGATACGCAGTATTTT,CASRELRTDTQYF
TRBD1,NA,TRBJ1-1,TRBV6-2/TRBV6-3,TGTGCCAGCGGTTACGGCGACAGGGCGGCAGCTTTCTTT,CASGYGDRAAAFF
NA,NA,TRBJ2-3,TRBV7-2,TGTGCCAGCATCCCTTACGGAGTTACAGATACGCAGTATTTT,CASIPYGVTDTQYF
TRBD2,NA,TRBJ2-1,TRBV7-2,TGTGCCAGCAGCTTAGCGATGCTAGCGGAAGAGCAGTTCTTC,CASSLAMLAEEQFF
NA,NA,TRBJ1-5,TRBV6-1,TGTGCCAGCAGTGTCAAAGACCTTAGCAATCAGCCCCAGCATTTT,CASSVKDLSNQPQHF
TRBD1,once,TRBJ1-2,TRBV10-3,TGTGCCATCAGTGACGTTGAGTACCGGGACAGGGGATACTATGGCTACACCTTC,CAISDVEYRDRGYYGYTF
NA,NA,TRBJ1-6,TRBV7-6,TGTGCCAGCAGCTCGGGGCGCGATAATTCACCCCTCCACTTT,CASSSGRDNSPLHF
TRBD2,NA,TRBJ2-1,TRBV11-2,TGTGCCAGCAGCTTCCCCATTGCAGCGGGGGAGGCCTCCTACAATGAGCAGTTCTTC,CASSFPIAAGEASYNEQFF
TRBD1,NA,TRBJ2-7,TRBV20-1,TGCAGTGCTACAGACAGGGTCTACGAGCAGTACTTC,CSATDRVYEQYF
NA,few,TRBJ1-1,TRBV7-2,TGTGCCAGCAGTCTACAAATACAGGGCCCTGAAGCTTTCTTT,CASSLQIQGPEAFF
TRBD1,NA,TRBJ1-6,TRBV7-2,TGTGCCAGCAGCTTAAGGACAGGGAGCTCCTATAATTCACCCCTCCACTTT,CASSLRTGSSYNSPLHF
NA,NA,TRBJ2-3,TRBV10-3,TGTGCCATCAGTGATTGGGCAGATACGCAGTATTTT,CAISDWADTQYF
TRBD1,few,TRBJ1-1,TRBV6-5,TGTGCCAGCAGTTACAGACGGGGACAGTACACTGAAGCTTTCTTT,CASSYRRGQYTEAFF